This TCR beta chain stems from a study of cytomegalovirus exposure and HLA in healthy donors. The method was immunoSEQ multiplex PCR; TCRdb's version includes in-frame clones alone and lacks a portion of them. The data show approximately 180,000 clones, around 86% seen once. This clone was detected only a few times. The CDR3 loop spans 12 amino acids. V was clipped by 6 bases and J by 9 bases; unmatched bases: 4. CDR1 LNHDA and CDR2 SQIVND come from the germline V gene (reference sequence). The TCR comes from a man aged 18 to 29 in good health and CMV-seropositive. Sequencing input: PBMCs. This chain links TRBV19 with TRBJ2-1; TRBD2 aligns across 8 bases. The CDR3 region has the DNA TGTGCCAGTAGCGGGAGGGCGAGTGAGCAGTTCTTC. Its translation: CASSGRASEQFF.